This T cell receptor (beta chain) was profiled in a study of control samples from healthy donors and cancer patients. The table came from immunoSEQ multiplex PCR; TCRdb's copy has only in-frame clones and leaves some out. The sample has 150,000 to 200,000 clones; approximately 90% are singletons. This TCR came from a man under 40 in good health. Input material: blood.

CDR3 coding DNA: TGTGCCAGCAGCATAAGACAGGGGGCTAACTATGGCTACACCTTC. It translates to CASSIRQGANYGYTF. The genes are TRBV11-2 and TRBJ1-2; 9 bases agree with TRBD1. The germline CDR1 and CDR2 sequences are SGHAT and FQNNGV. The CDR3 loop spans 15 amino acids. V dropped 5 bases and J dropped 0; count of bases not matched to a gene: 4.